The next 8 T cell receptor beta chains were all read from a single sample in a study of shared clonotypes between healthy human individuals (dated by TCRdb to about 2020). Library preparation used the immunoSEQ multiplex PCR assay. TCRdb limited this immuneACCESS table to in-frame rearrangements with V and J called. A share of clones is missing; checked studies link under half to unresolved V genes, and the rest is unexplained. The sample profile shows 980,000 or so clones; about three quarters of them were found once. The ten largest clones represent roughly 1.5% of the sample. Sequencing used memory CD4+ T cells sorted from blood. Read against the paper, the sample's cell subset or site label means: CD45RA-negative fraction. Every receptor here comes from a man younger than 35 in good health.

The chain couples TRBV6-1 to TRBJ2-6, with D possibly TRBD1 on 6 matching bases. V was cut by 6 bases and J by 0 bases, with 9 bases left in between. CDR1 is MNHNS and CDR2 is SASEGT in the germline V gene. The CDR3 extends over 15 amino acids. The CDR3 protein is CASRGHVSGANVLTF. The CDR3 DNA follows: TGTGCCAGCAGGGGACACGTCTCTGGGGCCAACGTCCTGACTTTC.

This clone was picked up a small number of times. This chain links TRBV5-1 with TRBJ1-6, with D possibly TRBD1 on 5 matching bases. The length of the CDR3 is 13 residues. The V end was cut by 5 bases, the J end by 5 bases, with 8 bases between. From germline, CDR1 is SGHRS and CDR2 YFSETQ. The CDR3 DNA sequence: TGCGCCAGCAGTCCAGGGAATAATTCACCCCTCCACTTT. Translated, it gives CASSPGNNSPLHF.

The table lists this clone with a count of one. The chain recombines TRBV10-3 with TRBJ2-4; weak D call: TRBD1 (5 bases). CDR1 ENHRY and CDR2 SYGVKD come from the germline V gene. This CDR3 is built from 15 residues. With 6 bases removed from V and 2 bases from J, the gap between germline ends came to 14 bases. The DNA of the CDR3 is TGTGCCATCAGGGACAACAGTGGGACCAAAAACATTCAGTACTTC. Translating it yields CAIRDNSGTKNIQYF.

In DNA form, the CDR3 reads TGTGCCAGCAGTACAAATTTTGGGGAGACCCAGTACTTC. As protein: CASSTNFGETQYF. V and J are TRBV27 and TRBJ2-5; unclear D gene. This CDR3 spans 13 amino acids. Deletions cut 5 bases from V and 5 bases from J, with 12 bases between. Germline assignment: CDR1 MNHEY and CDR2 SMNVEV (reference sequence).

There are a few counts of this clone. The chain joins TRBV11-3 to TRBJ2-2, with D possibly matching TRBD1 (5 bases). With 2 bases removed from V and 8 bases from J, the gap between germline ends came to 15 bases. Germline values: CDR1 SGHNT, CDR2 YENEEA. This CDR3 has 15 amino acids. In nucleotides, the CDR3 is TGTGCCAGCAGCTTACAGGGCGAAGGTGCAGGGGAGCTGTTTTTT. Translating gives CASSLQGEGAGELFF.

This clone appeared a single time. The rearrangement uses TRBV2 and TRBJ2-3, with TRBD1 matching over 9 bases. The CDR3 has 16 residues. Germline V CDR1 and CDR2: SNHLY, FYNNEI. V dropped 5 bases and J dropped 10; count of bases not matched to a gene: 16. CDR3 coding DNA: TGTGCCAGCAGTCCGGAGGGACAGGGAGGTAGGGGGTCGCAGTATTTT. Its protein product is CASSPEGQGGRGSQYF.

V usage is TRBV5-8 and J usage is TRBJ1-5, with D possibly being TRBD1 (5 bases). The V gene's germline CDR1 is SGHTS and CDR2 YDEGEE. The CDR3 runs 16 residues. With 5 bases removed from V and 5 bases from J, the gap between germline ends came to 20 bases. CDR3 amino acids: CASRLLLGTGHQPQHF. The CDR3 coding sequence is TGTGCCAGCAGACTTCTCCTTGGGACGGGGCATCAGCCCCAGCATTTT.

This chain uses TRBV5-6 with TRBJ1-4; 8 positions match TRBD1. V lost 2 bases and J lost 6; bases outside the gene matches: 3. Per the germline V gene, CDR1 is SGHDT and CDR2 is YYEEEE. The CDR3 length is 14 residues. The CDR3 spells CASSFQDRDEKLFF. CDR3 coding DNA: TGTGCCAGCAGCTTCCAGGACAGGGATGAAAAACTGTTTTTT. Looking up the rest from reference TRBV5-6 and TRBJ1-4 gives the full variable domain: DAGVTQSPTHLIKTRGQQVTLRCSPKSGHDTVSWYQQALGQGPQFIFQYYEEEERQRGNFPDRFSGHQFPNYSSELNVNALLLGDSALYLCASSFQDRDEKLFFGSGTQLSVL.